This T cell receptor (beta chain) was found in a study of shared clonotypes between healthy human individuals. Study context: CD4 naive cells filled three plates per donor, CD4 memory three, CD8 naive two and CD8 memory one.

Study-wide results and limits: Richness estimates generally favored naive over memory subsets. Expectations were that clonotype sharing among donors would be affected by sequencing depth.

The authors ran the assay at deep level. Sequenced by immunoSEQ multiplex PCR; TCRdb stores in-frame clones only, minus some. The profile shows fewer than 3 million clones, 85% to 95% of them singletons. A note on this clone: Its antigen is undetermined.

Germline V gene sequence: CDR1 SGHNT, CDR2 YYREEE (reference sequence). The V end lost 3 bases, the J end lost 4 bases, and 10 bases lay between the germline ends. This CDR3 spans 13 amino acids. The TCR sequence derives from a man between 18 and 29 years old in good health. Some clones in this sample may be carry-over from other donors' samples. Sample: naive CD4+ T cells from PBMCs. Subset reported: CD45RA+ positively selected. The chain couples TRBV5-4 to TRBJ1-2; D unresolved. The DNA of the CDR3 is TGTGCCAGCAGCTCCTCGTCCTCCTATGGCTACACCTTC. It translates to CASSSSSSYGYTF.